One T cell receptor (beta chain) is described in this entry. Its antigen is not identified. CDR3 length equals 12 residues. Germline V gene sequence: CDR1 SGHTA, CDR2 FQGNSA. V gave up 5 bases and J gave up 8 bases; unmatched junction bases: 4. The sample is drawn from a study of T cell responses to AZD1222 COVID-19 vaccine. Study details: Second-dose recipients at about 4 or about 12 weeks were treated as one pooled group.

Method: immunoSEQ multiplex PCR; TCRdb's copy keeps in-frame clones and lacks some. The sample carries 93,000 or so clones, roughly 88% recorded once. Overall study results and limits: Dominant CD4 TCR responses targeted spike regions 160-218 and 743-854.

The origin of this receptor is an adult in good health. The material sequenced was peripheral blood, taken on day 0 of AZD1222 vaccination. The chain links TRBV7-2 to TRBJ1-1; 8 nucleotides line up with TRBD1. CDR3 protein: CASSPWDREAFF. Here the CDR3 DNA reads TGTGCCAGCAGCCCCTGGGACAGGGAAGCTTTCTTT. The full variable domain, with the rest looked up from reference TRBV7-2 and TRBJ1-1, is GAGVSQSPSNKVTEKGKDVELRCDPISGHTALYWYRQSLGQGLEFLIYFQGNSAPDKSGLPSDRFSAERTGGSVSTLTIQRTQQEDSAVYLCASSPWDREAFFGQGTRLTVV.